This T cell receptor beta chain was recovered during a study of shared clonotypes between healthy human individuals. As to this clone: Its antigen is still unknown.

TCRdb's copy holds only in-frame clones and misses some; the assay was immunoSEQ multiplex PCR. This table holds about 340,000 clones, roughly 70% found once. Findings of the study overall: Some clonotypes were shared by all four sorted-subset donors, while others were not shared. The non-shared ones had lower generation probabilities than the shared ones. Sharing across four donors was seen in around 5% of naive CD4 clonotypes.

The ends were cut back, 5 bases at V and 2 bases at J, with 9 bases in the middle. Germline CDR1 MDHEN, CDR2 SYDVKM. The length of the CDR3 is 13 residues. Sequencing was carried out using memory CD4+ T cells sorted from blood. Subset meaning: CD45RA-negative fraction. This TCR came from a man aged 25 to 40 in good health. The chain links TRBV28 to TRBJ1-2, with D maybe TRBD1 (6 bases). The CDR3 nucleotides read TGTGCCAGCAGTAAGACAGGAAACTATGGCTACACCTTC. It codes for CASSKTGNYGYTF.